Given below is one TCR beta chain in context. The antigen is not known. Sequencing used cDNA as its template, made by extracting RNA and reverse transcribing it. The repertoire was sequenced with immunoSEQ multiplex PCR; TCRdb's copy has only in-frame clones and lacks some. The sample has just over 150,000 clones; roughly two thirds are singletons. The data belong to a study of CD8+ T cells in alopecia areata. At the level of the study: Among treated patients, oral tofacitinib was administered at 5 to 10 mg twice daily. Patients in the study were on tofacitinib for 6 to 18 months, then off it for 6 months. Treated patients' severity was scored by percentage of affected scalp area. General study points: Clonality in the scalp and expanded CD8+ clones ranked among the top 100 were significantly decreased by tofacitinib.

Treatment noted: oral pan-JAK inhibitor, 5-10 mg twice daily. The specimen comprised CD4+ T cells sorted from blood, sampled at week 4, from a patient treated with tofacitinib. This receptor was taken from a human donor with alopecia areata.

The DNA for the CDR3 is TGTGCCACCAGGGTAGCGGGGACCACAGATACGCAGTATTTT. Protein sequence: CATRVAGTTDTQYF. The chain couples TRBV15 to TRBJ2-3; 8 bases fit TRBD2. Germline values: CDR1 LNHNV, CDR2 YYDKDF (reference sequence). This CDR3 region has 14 residues. With V trimmed by 6 bases and J by 2 bases, 4 bases remained unmatched.